The following is a T cell receptor beta chain sequence with its context. This sample also contains other DNA sequences that code for the same CDR3. The sample belongs to a study of shared clonotypes between healthy human individuals. The method was immunoSEQ multiplex PCR; TCRdb's version includes in-frame clones alone and lacks a portion of them. The sample contains about 1,900,000 clones, about 95% of which appear only once. Naive CD8 cells lacked CD45RO, underwent positive selection for CCR7 and left out terminally differentiated effector memory CD45RA+ cells. Germline lookup yields CDR1 MNHEY and CDR2 SMNVEV (reference sequence). The CDR3 has 12 amino acids. Trimming took off 4 bases at V and 4 bases at J, with 8 bases between the two ends.

The V gene is TRBV27, the J gene TRBJ2-7; D not certain. The receptor was isolated from a man aged 18 to 29 in good health. The sequenced material came from naive CD8+ T cells sorted from blood. This CDR3 is CASSSDGYEQYF. CDR3 in DNA: TGTGCCAGCAGTTCGGACGGGTACGAGCAGTACTTC.